The clone carrying this TCR beta chain was seen ten or more times. Its antigen is currently unknown. Trimming took 0 bases from V and 6 from J, leaving 10 bases between them. CDR3 length equals 14 residues. Germline CDR1 reads SGHRS; CDR2 reads YFSETQ. 2 million PBMCs stored at -80 C were the source of the unsorted libraries. One entry per CDR3 protein, called by TCRdb with MiXCR from the 5' RACE reads. Of tens of thousands of distinct CDR3 sequences in the sample, 9% to 12% were seen once. This sample was included in a study of neurological immune-mediated disorders. Study conclusions and caveats: There were no CDR3 amino acid sequences shared by expanded clones across subjects, a result suggesting private repertoires in all groups. In HTLV-1-associated myelopathy, TCR clonal expansion was greatest, and in multiple sclerosis it was least, below healthy controls.

Material: PBMCs. The chain recombines TRBV5-1 with TRBJ1-5, with D possibly matching TRBD1 (6 bases). The TCR originated in a middle-aged man in good health. CDR3 protein: CASSLGGASQPQHF. The CDR3 DNA is TGCGCCAGCAGCTTGGGGGGGGCGAGTCAGCCCCAGCATTTT.